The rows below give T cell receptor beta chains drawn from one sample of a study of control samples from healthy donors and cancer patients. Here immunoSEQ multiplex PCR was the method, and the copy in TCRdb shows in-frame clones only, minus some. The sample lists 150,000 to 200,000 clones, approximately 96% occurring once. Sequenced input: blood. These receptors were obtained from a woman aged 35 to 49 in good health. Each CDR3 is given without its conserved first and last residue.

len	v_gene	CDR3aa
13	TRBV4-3	ASRTSDRGNEKLF
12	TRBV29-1	SVEDVKRMKTQY
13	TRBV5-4	ASSKTGQGVNEQF
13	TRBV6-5	ASSHRGQPNQPQH
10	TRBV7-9	ASSSQSPEAF
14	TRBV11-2	ASSLDTRDTDQPQH
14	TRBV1	TSSQEGAGGENTQY
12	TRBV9	ASSVGVAQETQY
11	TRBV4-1	ASSQDGYNEQF
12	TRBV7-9	ASSLDEWPPEAF
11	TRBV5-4	ASSSKGLETQY
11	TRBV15	ATRQSTNEKLF
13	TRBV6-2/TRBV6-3	ASSWDRGLHQPQH
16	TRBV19	ASSSPSSLAESYNEQF
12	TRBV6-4	ASSPSGASYGYT
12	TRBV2	ASSAGATSYEQY
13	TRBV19	ASSKAGSMNTEAF
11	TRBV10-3	AITLDRNTEAF
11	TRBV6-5	ASSYTGSNIQY
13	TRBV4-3	ASSQGQGSGDTQY
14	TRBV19	ASSTPTGSGANVLT
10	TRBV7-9	ASSLLASPLH
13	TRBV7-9	ASSLVTIGTDTQY
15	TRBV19	ASSIGGGPPSGNTIY
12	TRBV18	ASSAGTGNTEAF
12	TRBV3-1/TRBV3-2	ASSQAGNHQPQH
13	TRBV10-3	AIRDDRPGGNTIY
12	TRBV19	ASSILAANGGAF
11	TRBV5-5	ASSEGQTYEQY
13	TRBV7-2	ASSETGGRGNTIY
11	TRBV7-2	ASSLDSSYEQY
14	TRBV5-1	ASSSSGGASYNEQF
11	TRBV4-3	ASSQDRHYGYT
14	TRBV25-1	ASSEYWGAANEKLF
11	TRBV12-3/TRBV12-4	ASSTGFNYGYT
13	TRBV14	ASSRLAGGTYEQY
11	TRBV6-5	ATGRGKMNEQY
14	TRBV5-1	ASSLGTSANTDTQY
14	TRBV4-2	ASSQLGQGMNTEAF
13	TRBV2	ATSPLTGGNTEAF
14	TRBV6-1	ASSVGTGVIAGELF
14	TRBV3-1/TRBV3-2	ASSQGTGGHGDTQY
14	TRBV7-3	ASSLTKYSSAYEQY
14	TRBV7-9	ASSRRGGLGYTEAF
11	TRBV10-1	ASSPGQSYEQY
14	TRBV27	ASSRDRARSFNEQF
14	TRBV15	ATSRGGGGSYNEQF
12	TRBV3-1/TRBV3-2	ASSQGSSTDTQY
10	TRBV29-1	SVVDRDRARF